The source of this T cell receptor beta chain is a study of blood T cell repertoires in COVID-19. Across the whole study: Whether acute or convalescent, the COVID-19 samples came from the United States, Italy and Spain. PBMCs, B-cell-depleted T cells, or T cells provided the cDNA or gDNA that made up the material.

In germline, CDR1 is SGHAT, CDR2 FQNNGV. The CDR3 is 11 residues long. The V gene lost 6 bases and the J gene lost 2 bases, with 4 bases spanning the gap. As processed by the authors: Using reference gene primer amplification, nucleated cell counts were estimated. Profiling relied on immunoSEQ multiplex PCR, and the TCRdb table lists in-frame clones only, not all of them. From that table come the V and J calls and clone size; the DNA was used to work out D and trimming. The profile covers 200,000 to 300,000 clones, with about 85% appearing a single time and roughly 2% taken by the ten largest. Sequencing was performed on peripheral blood. The sequence came from a man in his thirties or forties who had recovered from COVID-19. The chain is built from TRBV11-2 and TRBJ2-5; D ambiguous. CDR3 residues: CASRSQETQYF. The CDR3 nucleotides read TGTGCCAGCAGATCACAAGAGACCCAGTACTTC. Filled out from reference TRBV11-2 and TRBJ2-5, the complete variable domain reads EAGVAQSPRYKIIEKRQSVAFWCNPISGHATLYWYQQILGQGPKLLIQFQNNGVVDDSQLPKDRFSAERLKGVDSTLKIQPAKLEDSAVYLCASRSQETQYFGPGTRLLVL.